This TCR beta chain originates from a study of T cell clones after liver transplantation. At the level of the study: TCRbeta sequencing after a pre-transplant mixed lymphocyte reaction identified graft-donor-reactive clones, later tracked in post-transplant blood. Apart from a few HCV-positive recipients, transplants were for non-autoimmune, non-viral reasons.

The study's findings and limits: Low donor cell numbers restricted donor-reactive repertoire measurement in two subjects.

Trimming stripped 0 bases from V and 8 bases from J, with 14 bases between. Germline CDR1 reads SGHTA; CDR2 reads FQGTGA. The CDR3 has 15 amino acids. This clone is judged medium-sized (0.01 to 0.1%). Its specificity is unknown. Proliferating CFSE-low MLR cells were sequenced to define alloreactive TCRbeta sequences. Stimulators were graft donor PBMCs, splenocytes, lymph-node cells, or third-party PBMCs for pre-transplant recipient cells. TCRdb keeps only in-frame clones here, not all; method: immunoSEQ multiplex PCR. The sample lists some 5,100 clones, 25% to 35% occurring once. Sample: CD4+ T cells from cultured PBMCs. V gene TRBV7-3 combines with J gene TRBJ2-1, with D perhaps matching TRBD1 (6 bases). The receptor's source is a human patient who received a liver transplant. Some T cells may be provided by the graft donor. CDR3 DNA sequence: TGTGCCAGCAGCTTAACACGGCAGGGGAGCCATGAGCAGTTCTTC. Residues: CASSLTRQGSHEQFF. The full variable domain, in which reference TRBV7-3 and TRBJ2-1 provide the parts outside the CDR3, is GAGVSQTPSNKVTEKGKYVELRCDPISGHTALYWYRQSLGQGPEFLIYFQGTGAADDSGLPNDRFFAVRPEGSVSTLKIQRTERGDSAVYLCASSLTRQGSHEQFFGPGTRLTVL.